These T cell receptor beta chains were read from a single sample in a study of CD8 T cells in Susac syndrome. TCRdb redid the calling of the immunoSEQ multiplex PCR reads with MiXCR, one entry per CDR3 protein. The sample has 250,000 to 350,000 distinct CDR3 sequences; just over 90% are singletons. Specimen: CD4+ T cells from PBMCs. The receptors here all came from a human donor with multiple sclerosis. Each CDR3 is given with its conserved first and last residue. The D gene is left open where the match is weak. Size values are once, few and many counts, or a class for expanded clones, and some rows have none.

cdr3_nt cdr3_aa d_call clone_size j_call v_call
TGTGCCAGCAGCTTCCCCTTAGCGGGAGGCCTCTACGAGCAGTACTTC CASSFPLAGGLYEQYF TRBD2 - TRBJ2-7 TRBV7-2
TGTGCCAGCACTTCCAAAAGGGACGAGCAGTACTTC CASTSKRDEQYF - - TRBJ2-7 TRBV6-6
TGTGCCAGCAGCCCGGGTGGGCAGAATAATTCACCCCTCCACTTT CASSPGGQNNSPLHF - - TRBJ1-6 TRBV5-4
TGTGCCAGCAGTCCCCCGGGACTACGGGTCACGAACTACGAGCAGTACTTC CASSPPGLRVTNYEQYF TRBD2 - TRBJ2-7 TRBV12-3/TRBV12-4
TGTGCCAGCAGCGTAACCGCCGGTTGGCCTGATACGCAGTATTTT CASSVTAGWPDTQYF - - TRBJ2-3 TRBV9
TGCAGTGCTAGGCCGGATTTGGCCTCCGGGGAGCTGTTTTTT CSARPDLASGELFF - - TRBJ2-2 TRBV20-1
TGTGCCAGCAGCCCGACAGGGAGGGTCGGGGAGCTGTTTTTT CASSPTGRVGELFF - - TRBJ2-2 TRBV7-2
TGTGCCAGTAGTTTAACCGGGACAGGGGGGAACACTGAAGCTTTCTTT CASSLTGTGGNTEAFF TRBD1 - TRBJ1-1 TRBV19
TGTGCCAGCAGCTCACAGGGGGTCGGGGAGCTGTTTTTT CASSSQGVGELFF TRBD1 - TRBJ2-2 TRBV7-3
TGTGCCAGCAGTTATTGCCCGAGTAGAGACAATGAGCAGTTCTTC CASSYCPSRDNEQFF - - TRBJ2-1 TRBV6-9
TGTGCCAGCAGTGAAAGAAACCCCGGACTCACTGAAGCTTTCTTT CASSERNPGLTEAFF - - TRBJ1-1 TRBV2
TGTGCCAGCAGCCGGGACCGCGGGTCTCTGTTCTTC CASSRDRGSLFF - - TRBJ2-1 TRBV7-3
TGTGCCAGCAGCGTAGGATCAGGGGACTACAGTGAGCAGTTCTTC CASSVGSGDYSEQFF - once TRBJ2-1 TRBV9
TGTGCCAGCAGAGCTCGGACAGGTGGACGAGATACGCAGTATTTT CASRARTGGRDTQYF TRBD1 - TRBJ2-3 TRBV12-3/TRBV12-4
TGTGCCAGCAGTGAACAGGTGTCGAACACTGAAGCTTTCTTT CASSEQVSNTEAFF - - TRBJ1-1 TRBV6-4
TGTGCCAGCAGTACAGGGGGCAGATCCACCGGGGAGCTGTTTTTT CASSTGGRSTGELFF TRBD1 - TRBJ2-2 TRBV6-1
TGTGCCAGCAGCCCCGGACTGAGGTTGAAGCAGTACTTC CASSPGLRLKQYF - - TRBJ2-7 TRBV7-2
TGTGCCAGCTCCCCCGGGACAGATGGTGCCTACGAGCAGTACTTC CASSPGTDGAYEQYF TRBD1 - TRBJ2-7 TRBV18
TGTGCCAGCAGCACAACCGGGACAGGGAACACCGGGGAGCTGTTTTTT CASSTTGTGNTGELFF TRBD1 - TRBJ2-2 TRBV5-4
TGTGCCAGCAGCTCCTTAGCTCACTTCGAAATCTACGAGCAGTACTTC CASSSLAHFEIYEQYF - - TRBJ2-7 TRBV11-2
TGCGCCAGCAGTGAGCACAGGGTGGGAACTGAAGCTTTCTTT CASSEHRVGTEAFF - - TRBJ1-1 TRBV10-1
TGTGCCAGCAGCCCAGGGGAAGGGTATGGCTACACCTTC CASSPGEGYGYTF - - TRBJ1-2 TRBV7-2
TGTGCCAGCAGTCACCCGGGACTAGAAAACATTCAGTACTTC CASSHPGLENIQYF TRBD2 - TRBJ2-4 TRBV6-5
TGTGCCAGCAGCCAGGGACACGGGGAGACCACAGATACGCAGTATTTT CASSQGHGETTDTQYF - - TRBJ2-3 TRBV6-2/TRBV6-3
TGCAGTGCTCCGACCCTACTAGCGGGTAAAGGGACCCAGTACTTC CSAPTLLAGKGTQYF TRBD2 - TRBJ2-5 TRBV20-1
TGTGCCAGCCATTCCACAGGGAACACTGAAGCTTTCTTT CASHSTGNTEAFF - - TRBJ1-1 TRBV6-1
TGCAGTGCACCTTCGGGGGGCACCCACTACGAGCAGTACTTC CSAPSGGTHYEQYF - - TRBJ2-7 TRBV20-1
TGTGCCAGCTCACACTCCAAGGGAGCAGGGGAGACCCAGTACTTC CASSHSKGAGETQYF - - TRBJ2-5 TRBV18
TGTGCCAGCAGCTTGGGGGCACTCGGACAGGGTTTAATCGCTTTCTTT CASSLGALGQGLIAFF TRBD1 - TRBJ1-1 TRBV5-6
TGCGCCAGCAGTCATCCCACCGGGACAGACGCAACTAATGAAAAACTGTTTTTT CASSHPTGTDATNEKLFF TRBD1 - TRBJ1-4 TRBV23-1
TGTGCCAGCTCACCGGCTAGCGGGAACCGCAATGAGCAGTTCTTC CASSPASGNRNEQFF TRBD2 - TRBJ2-1 TRBV18